The 12 T cell receptor beta chains listed next were all sequenced from one sample in a study of T cell repertoires in cytomegalovirus infection. TCRdb redid the calling of the reads with MiXCR, one entry per CDR3 protein. There are about 360,000 distinct CDR3 sequences in the sample; roughly 34% occur only once, and approximately 13% lies in the top ten. The antigens of these receptors remain unknown. Specimen: cultured PBMCs, collected from culture after CMV antigen stimulation. These receptors came from a human donor in good health (CMV status not recorded). Some clones in this sample may be carry-over from other donors' samples.

This chain links TRBV7-2 with TRBJ2-5, with D perhaps TRBD2 (5 bases). Germline-derived CDR1 and CDR2 are SGHTA and FQGNSA. The length of the CDR3 is 15 residues. Trimming removed 4 bases from V and 5 bases from J, with 17 bases in between. The CDR3 loop is CASSSGIGRSETQYF. CDR3 bases: TGTGCCAGCAGCTCGGGGATAGGTCGGTCGGAGACCCAGTACTTC.

The V gene is TRBV18, the J gene TRBJ2-7, with D perhaps TRBD2 (5 bases). This CDR3 region has 14 residues. Germline loops: CDR1 KGHSH, CDR2 LQKENI. Trimming shortened V by 2 bases and J by 5 bases, and 13 bases separated the two germline ends. The CDR3 reads CASSPFGSRDEQYF. CDR3 DNA: TGTGCCAGCTCACCATTTGGGAGTAGGGACGAGCAGTACTTC.

The chain carries TRBV5-5 and TRBJ1-1, with unresolved D. The CDR3 is 15 residues long. Germline-derived CDR1 and CDR2 are SGHKS and YYEKEE (reference sequence). The V gene lost 7 bases and the J gene lost 7 bases, with 23 bases spanning the gap. The CDR3 sequence: CASRPVGQSVSEAFF. CDR3 nucleotide sequence: TGTGCCAGCCGTCCAGTAGGTCAAAGCGTGAGTGAAGCTTTCTTT. The full variable domain, its missing parts supplied by reference TRBV5-5 and TRBJ1-1, is DAGVTQSPTHLIKTRGQQVTLRCSPISGHKSVSWYQQVLGQGPQFIFQYYEKEERGRGNFPDRFSARQFPNYSSELNVNALLLGDSALYLCASRPVGQSVSEAFFGQGTRLTVV.

In this sample, this clonotype turned up many times. The chain employs TRBV7-8 and TRBJ2-3, with D hard to call. The CDR3 totals 12 residues. CDR1 is SGHVS, CDR2 FQNEAQ, per germline. V lost 2 bases and J 6 bases, leaving 6 bases between the germline ends. The CDR3 sequence: CASSLNFDTQYF. In DNA, the CDR3 is TGTGCCAGCAGCTTAAATTTTGATACGCAGTATTTT.

The chain employs TRBV6-1 and TRBJ2-7; weak D call: TRBD1 (6 bases). This CDR3 spans 13 amino acids. The germline V gene encodes CDR1 MNHNS and CDR2 SASEGT. V gave up 1 base and J gave up 2 bases, with 6 bases separating them. Here the CDR3 DNA reads TGTGCCAGCAGTGAAGGGACAGCCTACGAGCAGTACTTC. This translates into CASSEGTAYEQYF.

The genes are TRBV11-1 and TRBJ2-2; the match to TRBD1 covers 7 bases. Germline lookup yields CDR1 SGHAT and CDR2 FQDESV (reference sequence). V lost 3 bases to trimming and J lost 6 bases; unmatched junction nucleotides: 7. The CDR3 consists of 15 residues. The CDR3 region has the DNA TGTGCCAGCAGCTTGTCTGACAGGGCGGCCGGGGAGCTGTTTTTT. Amino acids: CASSLSDRAAGELFF.

The chain couples TRBV7-8 to TRBJ2-1; the D gene is possibly TRBD2 (6 bases). Trimming took 4 bases from V and 4 from J, leaving 17 bases between them. Germline assignment: CDR1 SGHVS and CDR2 FQNEAQ. The CDR3 is 16 residues long. CDR3 sequence (DNA): TGTGCCAGCAGCTCCAGGACGGGGGAAATTTACAATGAGCAGTTCTTC. The encoded protein is CASSSRTGEIYNEQFF.

J is TRBJ2-1 and V is TRBV7-6; D possibly corresponds to TRBD2 (7 bases). Germline V gene sequence: CDR1 SGHVS, CDR2 FNYEAQ. Trimming pared 4 bases from V and 4 bases from J, leaving 11 bases between. The length of the CDR3 is 14 residues. CDR3 sequence reads: CASSWGGLYNEQFF. CDR3 DNA sequence: TGTGCCAGCAGCTGGGGGGGGCTATACAATGAGCAGTTCTTC.

The gene calls are TRBV28 and TRBJ1-5; 7 nucleotides align to TRBD1. This CDR3 has 16 residues. Germline trimming cut 4 bases from V and 7 bases from J; bases unmatched to any gene: 13. Per the germline V gene, CDR1 is MDHEN and CDR2 is SYDVKM. DNA for the CDR3: TGTGCCAGCAGTTCCCCCGCAGACAGGGTGGGACAGCCCCAGCATTTT. Its protein is CASSSPADRVGQPQHF. The entire variable domain, with the rest obtained from reference TRBV28 and TRBJ1-5, is as follows: DVKVTQSSRYLVKRTGEKVFLECVQDMDHENMFWYRQDPGLGLRLIYFSYDVKMKEKGDIPEGYSVSREKKERFSLILESASTNQTSMYLCASSSPADRVGQPQHFGDGTRLSIL.

The chain joins TRBV6-2 or TRBV6-3 to TRBJ2-1, with TRBD1 matching 9 bases. The CDR3 is made up of 16 amino acids. From germline, CDR1 is MNHEY and CDR2 SVGEGT. The junction had 9 bases not matched to a gene; V was cut back by 5 bases and J by 4 bases. CDR3 sequence (DNA): TGTGCCAGCAGTCCCTCGGGACAGGGACAATACAATGAGCAGTTCTTC. Translating gives CASSPSGQGQYNEQFF.

The chain uses TRBV20-1 and TRBJ1-5; a weak D match, TRBD1 (5 bases). Germline lookup yields CDR1 DFQATT and CDR2 SNEGSKA (reference sequence). The CDR3 spans 14 residues. Trimming pared 3 bases from V and 3 bases from J, leaving 12 bases between. The CDR3 here is CSASLGTLNQPQHF. The CDR3 DNA sequence: TGCAGTGCTAGTTTAGGGACTCTCAATCAGCCCCAGCATTTT.

The chain joins TRBV19 to TRBJ1-1, with a possible D match to TRBD1 (5 bases). Trimming left V 6 bases short and J 0 bases short, with 11 bases between. Germline V lookup: CDR1 LNHDA, CDR2 SQIVND (reference sequence). CDR3 size: 14 residues. CDR3 sequence (DNA): TGTGCCAGTAGGCCCCGGGGCATGAACACTGAAGCTTTCTTT. Translated, it gives CASRPRGMNTEAFF.